The clone carrying this TCR beta chain was observed many times. Antigen unknown. In germline, CDR1 is MNHEY, CDR2 SMNVEV (reference sequence). The V gene lost 2 bases and the J gene lost 0 bases, with 8 bases spanning the gap. The CDR3 is 15 residues long. These data belong to a study of T-cell reconstitution after alpha-beta-depleted transplantation in children. Overall study findings and caveats: The high TCRbeta diversity at day 60 in some patients came from surviving recipient T cells and thymic progenitors.

Unique molecular identifiers were used to barcode this TCRbeta library. TCRdb re-called the PCR reads through MiXCR, storing one row per CDR3 protein. This table holds around 490,000 distinct CDR3 sequences, more than 9.5% found once. The chain employs TRBV27 and TRBJ1-5, with D tentatively TRBD1 (5 bases). The sample here was PBMCs, mostly from graft donor cells, taken 180 days after TCRalphabeta/CD19-depleted stem cell transplant. The sequence was collected from a female patient aged 2-10 years who had a stem cell transplant for aplastic anemia, so the T cells may come from the graft donor. The CDR3 nucleotides are TGTGCCAGCAGTTTAGGGGGGGTTAGCAATCAGCCCCAGCATTTT. Translation gives CASSLGGVSNQPQHF.